The 21 T cell receptor beta chains given below trace back to one sample, sequenced in a study of blood T cells in healthy people across ages. Sample-barcoded 5' priming and a J-beta primer mix drove a second PCR of about 7 to 11 cycles. One entry per CDR3 protein, called by TCRdb with MiXCR from the 5' RACE reads. The top ten clones hold around 32% of a sample with about 680,000 distinct CDR3 sequences, around 49% of them seen once. Input material: blood. These receptors all come from a woman aged 60-75 years in good health.

This clonotype was seen ten or more times. V and J are TRBV20-1 and TRBJ1-2; the D gene is possibly TRBD1 (6 bases). CDR1 is DFQATT and CDR2 is SNEGSKA in the germline V gene (reference sequence). This CDR3 contains 14 residues. V lost 0 bases and J 8 bases, leaving 16 bases between the germline ends. The CDR3 loop reads CSARDGQGLTGYTF. CDR3 DNA sequence: TGCAGTGCTAGAGATGGGCAGGGGCTGACGGGCTACACCTTC.

The V gene is TRBV20-1, the J gene TRBJ1-6; 7 bases map to TRBD1. The CDR3 contains 15 residues. V trimming: 4 bases; J trimming: 4 bases; junction bases outside the gene matches: 7. Germline values: CDR1 DFQATT, CDR2 SNEGSKA (reference sequence). The DNA of the CDR3 is TGCAGTGCTACCGGGGACAGCAAGTATAATTCACCCCTCCACTTT. Residues: CSATGDSKYNSPLHF.

This chain joins TRBV6-2 or TRBV6-3 and TRBJ1-5; D might be TRBD1 (5 bases). V was cut by 0 bases and J by 2 bases, with 11 bases left in between. Germline V lookup: CDR1 MNHEY, CDR2 SVGEGT. This CDR3 spans 16 amino acids. CDR3: CASSYSGGSGNQPQHF. The DNA of the CDR3 is TGTGCCAGCAGTTACTCCGGGGGTAGTGGCAATCAGCCCCAGCATTTT.

This clonotype was observed a few times. An end of the junction differs from the germline gene, which may be a read error. This chain links TRBV7-6 with TRBJ2-5, with TRBD2 matching over 12 bases. Gene TRBJ2-7 matches the end of the DNA better, so the J call may be wrong. The germline gives CDR1 SGHVS, CDR2 FNYEAQ. The CDR3 has 17 amino acids. The CDR3 is CASSSGTSGRPSNEQYF. CDR3 sequence (DNA): TGTGCCAGCAGCTCCGGGACTAGCGGGCGCCCCTCCAACGAGCAGTACTTC.

This clonotype was recorded a few times. The chain carries TRBV4-1 and TRBJ2-7; D remains unclear. The CDR3 runs 14 residues. V lost 1 base and J 2 bases, leaving 9 bases between the germline ends. Germline V gene sequence: CDR1 MGHRA, CDR2 YSYEKL. The CDR3 DNA is TGCGCCAGCAGCCAAGGGGTCGGTACCTACGAGCAGTACTTC. It is translated as CASSQGVGTYEQYF.

The chain is built from TRBV28 and TRBJ2-3, with D possibly TRBD1 on 5 matching bases. Per germline, CDR1 MDHEN and CDR2 SYDVKM. The CDR3 is 15 residues long. The V and J ends lost 0 bases and 4 bases respectively, with 11 bases between them. CDR3 in amino acids: CASSLWDISSDTQYF. CDR3 nucleotides: TGTGCCAGCAGTTTATGGGACATTTCATCAGATACGCAGTATTTT.

The V and J genes are TRBV27 and TRBJ2-4; D not resolved. CDR3 size: 16 residues. Germline values: CDR1 MNHEY, CDR2 SMNVEV (reference sequence). The V end lost 2 bases, the J end lost 2 bases, and 13 bases lay between the germline ends. The CDR3 region is CASSLVAVFSKNIQYF. As DNA, the CDR3 is TGTGCCAGCAGTTTAGTGGCAGTTTTTTCCAAAAACATTCAGTACTTC.

This chain links TRBV5-1 with TRBJ2-1; 10 bases match TRBD2. This CDR3 is built from 14 residues. The V gene's germline CDR1 is SGHRS and CDR2 YFSETQ. Trimming at V came to 0 bases and at J to 13 bases, leaving 7 bases not matched to a gene. The CDR3 region is CASSLEASGRTQFF. The CDR3 DNA follows: TGCGCCAGCAGCTTGGAGGCTAGCGGGAGAACCCAGTTCTTC.

This clonotype came up a few times. The genes are TRBV5-1 and TRBJ2-7; no clear D. Germline loops: CDR1 SGHRS, CDR2 YFSETQ. This CDR3 spans 15 amino acids. V was clipped by 1 base and J by 2 bases, with 13 bases between them. CDR3 sequence (DNA): TGCGCCAGCAGCTTGAATTCGGCTCCTCCCTACGAGCAGTACTTC. Protein sequence: CASSLNSAPPYEQYF.

The rearrangement uses TRBV27 and TRBJ1-6, with no clear D. Deletions cut 10 bases from V and 11 bases from J, with 18 bases between. The CDR3 sequence is 13 residues long. The germline V gene has CDR1 MNHEY and CDR2 SMNVEV (reference sequence). The CDR3 here is CATGPGILAPLHF. The CDR3 region has the DNA TGTGCCACCGGCCCGGGGATTCTCGCACCCCTCCACTTT.

The chain uses TRBV4-3 and TRBJ1-2; D remains unclear. V was cut by 3 bases and J by 5 bases, with 16 bases left in between. The CDR3 is 15 amino acids. Germline loops: CDR1 LGHNA, CDR2 YSLEER. The CDR3 sequence: CASSQDPNSFYGYTF. In DNA, the CDR3 is TGCGCCAGCAGCCAGGACCCGAACAGTTTTTATGGCTACACCTTC.

The gene calls are TRBV20-1 and TRBJ2-1; D is unresolved. Trimming took off 8 bases at V and 0 bases at J, with 11 bases between the two ends. Germline assignment: CDR1 DFQATT and CDR2 SNEGSKA (reference sequence). The CDR3 loop spans 13 amino acids. CDR3 sequence: CSIGRSSYNEQFF. The CDR3, as DNA: TGCAGTATAGGAAGGAGCTCCTACAATGAGCAGTTCTTC.

This rearrangement joins TRBV15 to TRBJ1-1, with D possibly TRBD1 on 5 matching bases. There are 15 residues in the CDR3. Germline CDR1 is LNHNV and CDR2 is YYDKDF (reference sequence). V dropped 0 bases and J dropped 1 base, with 9 bases sitting between them. The CDR3 nucleotides read TGTGCCACCAGCAGAGATGTTGGGGGGAACACTGAAGCTTTCTTT. Translating gives CATSRDVGGNTEAFF.

The rearrangement links TRBV9 to TRBJ2-6, with 7 nucleotides matching TRBD1. The V segment lost 2 bases and the J segment 0 bases; nucleotides outside the gene matches: 2. Per germline, CDR1 SGDLS and CDR2 YYNGEE. The CDR3 totals 16 residues. CDR3 region: CASSVGQSSGANVLTF. Written as DNA, the CDR3 is TGTGCCAGCAGCGTGGGACAGAGCTCTGGGGCCAACGTCCTGACTTTC.

This clonotype was seen a few times. V and J are TRBV7-2 and TRBJ2-5, with 12 bases identical to TRBD2. This CDR3 spans 16 amino acids. Germline assignment: CDR1 SGHTA and CDR2 FQGNSA. The trim removed 6 bases at V and 3 bases at J, leaving 8 bases unmatched. This chain's CDR3 is CASSKRPSGREETQYF. DNA of the CDR3: TGTGCCAGCAGTAAAAGGCCTAGCGGGAGGGAAGAGACCCAGTACTTC.

This clonotype was found once. V and J are TRBV10-3 and TRBJ1-1; 7 positions match TRBD1. There are 18 residues in the CDR3. The V segment lost 8 bases and the J segment 5 bases; nucleotides outside the gene matches: 23. The germline V gene encodes CDR1 ENHRY and CDR2 SYGVKD. Here the CDR3 DNA reads TGTGCCATCTCTCGGGGAAAGGGACAGCCAAGGGTCGCTACTGAAGCTTTCTTT. Its protein product is CAISRGKGQPRVATEAFF.

This clonotype was picked up a small number of times. This sequence joins TRBV28 and TRBJ2-7; perhaps TRBD2 as D (5 bases). Germline V gives CDR1 MDHEN, CDR2 SYDVKM. The CDR3 extends over 13 amino acids. V was clipped by 3 bases and J by 2 bases, with 8 bases between them. For the CDR3, the DNA is TGTGCCAGCAGTTTGTTGCGGGCCTACGAGCAGTACTTC. Translated: CASSLLRAYEQYF.

This CDR3 is CASTIREGRGEQYF. The DNA of the CDR3 is TGTGCCAGCACCATCCGGGAGGGCCGAGGCGAGCAGTACTTC. V gene TRBV12-3 or TRBV12-4 combines with J gene TRBJ2-7; the match to TRBD2 covers 8 bases. Trimming cost V 7 bases and J 6 bases; bases outside gene matches: 11. The CDR3 spans 14 residues.

The chain couples TRBV7-3 to TRBJ2-7; 7 bases agree with TRBD1. The CDR3 runs 21 residues. Losses at the gene ends were 10 bases for V and 3 bases for J; bases not matched to a gene: 33. CDR1 and CDR2 (germline): SGHTA, FQGTGA. Written as DNA, the CDR3 is TGTGCCACACAGCCCGGCAGGGGGTGCGGCTCCAAACCTCCCAAAAACTACGAGCAGTACTTC. Translated: CATQPGRGCGSKPPKNYEQYF. The full variable domain, completed using reference TRBV7-3 and TRBJ2-7, is GAGVSQTPSNKVTEKGKYVELRCDPISGHTALYWYRQSLGQGPEFLIYFQGTGAADDSGLPNDRFFAVRPEGSVSTLKIQRTERGDSAVYLCATQPGRGCGSKPPKNYEQYFGPGTRLTVT.

V gene TRBV6-2 or TRBV6-3 combines with J gene TRBJ2-3; D is possibly TRBD1 (5 bases). CDR3 length equals 18 residues. The V end lost 0 bases, the J end lost 2 bases, and 18 bases lay between the germline ends. Germline values: CDR1 MNHEY, CDR2 SVGEGT. The CDR3 sequence is CASSYSSGSPWNTDTQYF. In DNA form, the CDR3 reads TGTGCCAGCAGTTACTCATCAGGGTCACCGTGGAACACAGATACGCAGTATTTT.

The rearrangement links TRBV29-1 to TRBJ2-1, with TRBD1 identical over 7 bases. The CDR3 covers 17 residues. From germline, CDR1 is SQVTM and CDR2 ANQGSEA. Trimming cost V 4 bases and J 7 bases; bases outside gene matches: 19. Here the CDR3 DNA reads TGCAGCGTTGCTGGATGGTCGGTTGGGACAGTGGGGAATGAGCAGTTCTTC. Translated, it gives CSVAGWSVGTVGNEQFF.